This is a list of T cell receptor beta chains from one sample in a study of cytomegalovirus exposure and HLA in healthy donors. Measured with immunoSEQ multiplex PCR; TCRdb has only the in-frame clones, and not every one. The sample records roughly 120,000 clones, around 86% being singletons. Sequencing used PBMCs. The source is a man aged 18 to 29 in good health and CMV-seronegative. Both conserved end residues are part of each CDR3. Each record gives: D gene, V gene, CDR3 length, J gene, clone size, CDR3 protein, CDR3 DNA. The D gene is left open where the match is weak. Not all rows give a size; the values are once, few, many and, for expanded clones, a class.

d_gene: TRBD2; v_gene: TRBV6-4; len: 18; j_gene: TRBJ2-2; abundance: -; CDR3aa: CASRTGTSGGAGTGELFF; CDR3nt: TGTGCCAGCAGGACCGGGACTAGCGGGGGGGCGGGCACCGGGGAGCTGTTTTTT
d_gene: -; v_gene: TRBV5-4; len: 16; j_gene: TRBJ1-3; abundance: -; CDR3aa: CASSLGLGSSGNTIYF; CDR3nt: TGTGCCAGCAGCTTGGGGCTCGGGAGTTCTGGAAACACCATATATTTT
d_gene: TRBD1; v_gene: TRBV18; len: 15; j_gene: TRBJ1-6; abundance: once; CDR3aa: CASSQLDRGNSPLHF; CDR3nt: TGTGCCAGCTCCCAATTGGACAGGGGAAATTCACCCCTCCACTTT
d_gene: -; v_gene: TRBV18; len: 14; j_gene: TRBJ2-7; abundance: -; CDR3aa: CASSPRGSSYEQYF; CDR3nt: TGTGCCAGCTCACCCCGGGGTAGCTCCTACGAGCAGTACTTC
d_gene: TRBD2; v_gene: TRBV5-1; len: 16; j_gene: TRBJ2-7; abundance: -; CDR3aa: CASSWPTSGASYEQYF; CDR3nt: TGCGCCAGCAGCTGGCCGACTAGCGGGGCCTCCTACGAGCAGTACTTC
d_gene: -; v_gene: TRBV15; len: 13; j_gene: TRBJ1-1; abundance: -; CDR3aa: CATSRGLNTEAFF; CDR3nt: TGTGCCACCAGCAGAGGGCTGAACACTGAAGCTTTCTTT
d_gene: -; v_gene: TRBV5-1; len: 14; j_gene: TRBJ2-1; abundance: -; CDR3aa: CASSLRDWLDEQFF; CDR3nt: TGCGCCAGCAGTCTCCGGGACTGGCTGGATGAGCAGTTCTTC
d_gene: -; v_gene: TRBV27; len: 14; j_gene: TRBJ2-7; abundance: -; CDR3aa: CASRRKGHLYEQYF; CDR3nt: TGTGCCAGCCGCAGAAAGGGACACCTCTACGAGCAGTACTTC
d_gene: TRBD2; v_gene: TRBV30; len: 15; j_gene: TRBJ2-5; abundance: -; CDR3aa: CAWNSGGATQETQYF; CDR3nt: TGTGCCTGGAACAGCGGGGGAGCAACCCAAGAGACCCAGTACTTC
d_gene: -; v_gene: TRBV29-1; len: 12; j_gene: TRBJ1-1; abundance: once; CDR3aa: CSAATGNTEAFF; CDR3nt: TGCAGCGCGGCTACAGGGAACACTGAAGCTTTCTTT
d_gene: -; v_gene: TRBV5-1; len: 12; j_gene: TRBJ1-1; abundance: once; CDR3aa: CASSSGQPKAFF; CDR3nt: TGCGCCAGCAGCTCGGGACAACCTAAAGCTTTCTTT
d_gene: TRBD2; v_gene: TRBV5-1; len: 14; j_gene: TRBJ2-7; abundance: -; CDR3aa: CASSFGRGSYEQYF; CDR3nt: TGCGCCAGCAGCTTTGGGAGGGGCTCCTACGAGCAGTACTTC
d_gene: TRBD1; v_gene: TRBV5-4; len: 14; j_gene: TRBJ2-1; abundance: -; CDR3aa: CASSRPTGGNEQFF; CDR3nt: TGTGCCAGCAGCAGACCGACAGGGGGCAATGAGCAGTTCTTC
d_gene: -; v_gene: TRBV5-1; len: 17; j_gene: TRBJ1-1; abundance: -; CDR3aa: CASSLLEPRLMNTEAFF; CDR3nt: TGCGCCAGCAGCTTGTTGGAGCCGCGGCTCATGAACACTGAAGCTTTCTTT
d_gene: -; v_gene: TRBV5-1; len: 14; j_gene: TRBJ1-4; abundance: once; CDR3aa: CASSLEQGYEKLFF; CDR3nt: TGCGCCAGCAGCTTGGAACAGGGCTACGAAAAACTGTTTTTT
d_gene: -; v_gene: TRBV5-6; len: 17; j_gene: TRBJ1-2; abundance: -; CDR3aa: CASSLDGSGPRRYGYTF; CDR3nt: TGTGCCAGCAGCTTGGATGGTTCGGGTCCAAGAAGGTATGGCTACACCTTC
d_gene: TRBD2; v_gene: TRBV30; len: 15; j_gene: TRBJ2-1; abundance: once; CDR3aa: CAWSKAGTSYNEQFF; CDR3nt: TGTGCCTGGAGCAAAGCGGGGACTTCCTACAATGAGCAGTTCTTC
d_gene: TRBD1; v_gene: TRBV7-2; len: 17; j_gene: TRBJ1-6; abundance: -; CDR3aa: CASSPKGTGRTDSPLHF; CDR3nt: TGTGCCAGCAGCCCAAAAGGGACAGGGAGAACGGATTCACCCCTCCACTTT
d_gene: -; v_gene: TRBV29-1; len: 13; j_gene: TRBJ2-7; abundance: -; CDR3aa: CSAQTGSIHEQYF; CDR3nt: TGCAGCGCCCAGACAGGCAGTATCCACGAGCAGTACTTC
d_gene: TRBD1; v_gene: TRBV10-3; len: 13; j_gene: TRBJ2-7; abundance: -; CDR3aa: CAISSSGQDEQYF; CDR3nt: TGTGCCATCAGTTCCAGTGGACAGGACGAGCAGTACTTC
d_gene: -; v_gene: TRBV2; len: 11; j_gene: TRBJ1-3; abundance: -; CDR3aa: CASNGGDTIYF; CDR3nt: TGTGCCAGCAACGGGGGGGACACCATATATTTT
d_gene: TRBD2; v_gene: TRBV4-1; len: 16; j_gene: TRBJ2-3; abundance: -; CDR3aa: CASSQQLAGNTDTQYF; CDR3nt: TGCGCCAGCAGCCAACAACTAGCGGGGAACACAGATACGCAGTATTTT
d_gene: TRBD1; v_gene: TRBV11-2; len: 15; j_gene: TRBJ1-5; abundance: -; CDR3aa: CASSLRQGAFQPQHF; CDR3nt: TGTGCCAGCAGCTTACGACAGGGGGCTTTTCAGCCCCAGCATTTT
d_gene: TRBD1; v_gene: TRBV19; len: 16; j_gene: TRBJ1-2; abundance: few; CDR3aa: CASSSYRQGAHYGYTF; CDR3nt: TGTGCCAGTAGTTCTTATCGACAGGGGGCTCACTATGGCTACACCTTC
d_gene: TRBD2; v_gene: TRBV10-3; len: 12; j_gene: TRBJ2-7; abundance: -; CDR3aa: CATMTSGYEQYF; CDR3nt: TGTGCCACCATGACTAGCGGGTACGAGCAGTACTTC
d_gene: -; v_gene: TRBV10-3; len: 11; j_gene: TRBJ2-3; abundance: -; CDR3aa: CAISDHDTQYF; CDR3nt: TGTGCCATCAGTGATCATGATACGCAGTATTTT
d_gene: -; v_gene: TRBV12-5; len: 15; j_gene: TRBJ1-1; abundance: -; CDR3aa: CASGWGQTVNTEAFF; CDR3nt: TGTGCTAGTGGTTGGGGTCAGACAGTGAACACTGAAGCTTTCTTT
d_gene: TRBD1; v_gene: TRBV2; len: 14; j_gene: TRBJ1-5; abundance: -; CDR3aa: CASNVQGARQPQHF; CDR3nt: TGTGCCAGCAACGTTCAGGGGGCGAGGCAGCCCCAGCATTTT
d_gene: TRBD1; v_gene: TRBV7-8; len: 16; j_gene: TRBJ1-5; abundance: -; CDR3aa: CASSPSDRGLSQPQHF; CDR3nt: TGTGCCAGCAGCCCGAGCGACAGGGGATTGAGTCAGCCCCAGCATTTT
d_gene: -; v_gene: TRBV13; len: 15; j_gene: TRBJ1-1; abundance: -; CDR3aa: CASSLARRMNTEAFF; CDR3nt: TGTGCCAGCAGCTTAGCGCGGAGAATGAACACTGAAGCTTTCTTT
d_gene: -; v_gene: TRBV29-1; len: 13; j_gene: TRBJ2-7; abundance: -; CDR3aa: CSVDNRGSYEQYF; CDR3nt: TGCAGCGTTGATAATCGGGGTTCCTACGAGCAGTACTTC
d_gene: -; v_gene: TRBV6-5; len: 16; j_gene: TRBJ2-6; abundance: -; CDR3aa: CASSYLTASGANVLTF; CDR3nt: TGTGCCAGCAGTTATCTTACAGCCTCTGGGGCCAACGTCCTGACTTTC
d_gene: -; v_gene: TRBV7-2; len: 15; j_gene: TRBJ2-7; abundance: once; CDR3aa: CASSLIESNSYEQYF; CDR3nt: TGTGCCAGCAGCTTAATTGAGAGTAACTCCTACGAGCAGTACTTC
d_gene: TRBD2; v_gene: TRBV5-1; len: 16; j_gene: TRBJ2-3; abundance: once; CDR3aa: CASSQGGTGGSDTQYF; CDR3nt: TGCGCCAGCAGTCAGGGCGGCACGGGAGGGTCAGATACGCAGTATTTT
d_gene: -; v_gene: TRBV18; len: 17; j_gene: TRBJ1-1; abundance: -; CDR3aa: CASSPLSNDPRGTEAFF; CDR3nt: TGTGCCAGCTCACCACTCTCTAACGACCCACGGGGCACTGAAGCTTTCTTT
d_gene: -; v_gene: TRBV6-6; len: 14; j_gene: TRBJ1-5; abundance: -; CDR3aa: CASRILGANQPQHF; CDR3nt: TGTGCCAGCAGGATATTGGGAGCTAATCAGCCCCAGCATTTT
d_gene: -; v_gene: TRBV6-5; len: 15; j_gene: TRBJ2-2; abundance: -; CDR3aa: CASSYTTGNTGELFF; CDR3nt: TGTGCCAGCAGTTACACGACAGGGAACACCGGGGAGCTGTTTTTT
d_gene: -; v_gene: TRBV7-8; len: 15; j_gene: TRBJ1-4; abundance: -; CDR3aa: CASSKSGITNEKLFF; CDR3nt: TGTGCCAGCAGCAAGTCGGGAATCACTAATGAAAAACTGTTTTTT
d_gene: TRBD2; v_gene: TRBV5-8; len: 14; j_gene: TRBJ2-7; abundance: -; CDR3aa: CASSGLAGAYEQYF; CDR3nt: TGTGCCAGCAGTGGACTAGCGGGAGCCTACGAGCAGTACTTC
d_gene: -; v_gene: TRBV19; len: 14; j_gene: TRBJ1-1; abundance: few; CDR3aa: CASSVGRGNTEAFF; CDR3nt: TGTGCCAGTAGTGTGGGAAGGGGTAACACTGAAGCTTTCTTT
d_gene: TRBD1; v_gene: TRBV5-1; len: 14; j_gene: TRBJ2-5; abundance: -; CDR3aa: CASSLGDREETQYF; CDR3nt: TGCGCCAGCAGCTTGGGGGACAGGGAAGAGACCCAGTACTTC
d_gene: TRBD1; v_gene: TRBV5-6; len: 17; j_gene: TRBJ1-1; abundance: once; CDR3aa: CASSSDGWTGVGTEAFF; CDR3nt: TGTGCCAGCAGCTCCGACGGCTGGACAGGGGTGGGCACTGAAGCTTTCTTT
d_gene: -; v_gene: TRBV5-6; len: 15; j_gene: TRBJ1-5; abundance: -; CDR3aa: CASSIRGPSNQPQHF; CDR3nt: TGTGCCAGCAGCATACGTGGGCCTAGCAATCAGCCCCAGCATTTT
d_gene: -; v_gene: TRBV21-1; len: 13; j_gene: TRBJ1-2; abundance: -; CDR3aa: CASSKGSNYGYTF; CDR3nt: TGTGCCAGCAGCAAGGGGAGCAACTATGGCTACACCTTC
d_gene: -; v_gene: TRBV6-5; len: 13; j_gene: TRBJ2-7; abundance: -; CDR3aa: CASSPSASYEQYF; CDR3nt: TGTGCCAGCAGTCCTAGTGCCTCCTACGAGCAGTACTTC
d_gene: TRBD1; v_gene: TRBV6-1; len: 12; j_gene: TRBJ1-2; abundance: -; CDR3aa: CASSTRTGGYTF; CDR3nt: TGTGCCAGCAGTACTAGGACAGGTGGCTACACCTTC
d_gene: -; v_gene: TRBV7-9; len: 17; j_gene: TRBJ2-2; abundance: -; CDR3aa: CASSLLTGGLRTGELFF; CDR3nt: TGTGCCAGCAGCTTACTGACCGGGGGTCTACGCACCGGGGAGCTGTTTTTT
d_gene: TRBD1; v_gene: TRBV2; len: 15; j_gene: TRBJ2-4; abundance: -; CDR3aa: CASGWDSLAKNIQYF; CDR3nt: TGTGCCAGCGGATGGGACAGCCTAGCCAAAAACATTCAGTACTTC
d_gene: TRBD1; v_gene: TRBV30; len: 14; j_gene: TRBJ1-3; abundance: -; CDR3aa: CAWRVRQGRNTIYF; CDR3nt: TGTGCCTGGAGGGTCCGACAGGGTAGAAACACCATATATTTT
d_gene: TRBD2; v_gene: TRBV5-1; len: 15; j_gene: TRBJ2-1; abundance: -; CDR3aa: CASSTGLAGVSEQFF; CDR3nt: TGCGCCAGCAGCACGGGACTAGCGGGAGTTAGTGAGCAGTTCTTC
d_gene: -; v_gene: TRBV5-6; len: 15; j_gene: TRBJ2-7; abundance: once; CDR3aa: CASSYTGTASYEQYF; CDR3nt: TGTGCCAGCAGCTACACCGGGACTGCTTCCTACGAGCAGTACTTC
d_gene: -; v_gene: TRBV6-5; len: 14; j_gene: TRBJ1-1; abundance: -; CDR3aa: CASSHQKSSAEAFF; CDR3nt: TGTGCCAGCAGCCACCAAAAGTCCTCGGCTGAAGCTTTCTTT